This T cell receptor (beta chain) was obtained from a study of blood T cell repertoires in COVID-19. On the study more broadly: Samples taken during acute and convalescent COVID-19 were collected in the United States, Italy and Spain. The cDNA or gDNA used as material had been derived from T cells, B-cell-depleted T cells, or PBMCs.

V shed 11 bases and J 8 bases; nucleotides not matched to a gene: 12. This CDR3 contains 13 residues. Under the authors' procedure: Nucleated cell number was recorded as an estimate derived from reference gene primer amplification. Profiled with immunoSEQ multiplex PCR; TCRdb holds only in-frame clones, not every one. V, J and clone size derive from that table, while D and trimming were established from the DNA sequence. Here the sample spans more than 200,000 clones, about nine tenths being singletons. The material sequenced was peripheral blood. This sequence was found in a man aged 40-49 years with acute or convalescent COVID-19. The chain uses TRBV12-3 or TRBV12-4 and TRBJ2-1; TRBD2 matches 7 bases. The CDR3 here is CAAGRGNGDEQFF. CDR3 in DNA: TGTGCCGCCGGGCGGGGGAATGGCGATGAGCAGTTCTTC.